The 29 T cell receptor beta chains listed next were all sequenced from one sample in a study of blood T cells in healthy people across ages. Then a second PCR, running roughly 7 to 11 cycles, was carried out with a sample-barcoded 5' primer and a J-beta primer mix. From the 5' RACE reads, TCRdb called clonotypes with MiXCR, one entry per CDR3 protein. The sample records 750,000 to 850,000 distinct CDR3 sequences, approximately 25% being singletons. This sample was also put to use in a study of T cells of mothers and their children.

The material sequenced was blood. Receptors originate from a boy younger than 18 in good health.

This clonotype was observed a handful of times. Here the CDR3 DNA reads TGCAGCGTGGTTGGCGCGAATGAAAAACTGTTTTTT. Protein sequence: CSVVGANEKLFF. The chain uses TRBV29-1 and TRBJ1-4; the D is unclear. Germline lookup yields CDR1 SQVTM and CDR2 ANQGSEA. The ends were cut back, 6 bases at V and 5 bases at J, with 10 bases in the middle. This CDR3 region has 12 residues. Filled out from reference TRBV29-1 and TRBJ1-4, the complete variable domain reads SAVISQKPSRDICQRGTSLTIQCQVDSQVTMMFWYRQQPGQSLTLIATANQGSEATYESGFVIDKFPISRPNLTFSTLTVSNMSPEDSSIYLCSVVGANEKLFFGSGTQLSVL.

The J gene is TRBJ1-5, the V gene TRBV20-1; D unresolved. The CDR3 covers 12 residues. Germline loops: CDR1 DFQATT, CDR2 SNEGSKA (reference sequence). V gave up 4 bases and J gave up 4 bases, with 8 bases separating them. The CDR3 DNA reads TGCAGTGCTACAGGTTCGAATCAGCCCCAGCATTTT. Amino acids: CSATGSNQPQHF.

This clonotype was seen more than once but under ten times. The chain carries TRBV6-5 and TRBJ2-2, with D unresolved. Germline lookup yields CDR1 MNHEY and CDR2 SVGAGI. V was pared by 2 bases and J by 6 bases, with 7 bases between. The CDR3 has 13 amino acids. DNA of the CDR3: TGTGCCAGCAGTTACCCCTACGCCGGGGAGCTGTTTTTT. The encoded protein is CASSYPYAGELFF.

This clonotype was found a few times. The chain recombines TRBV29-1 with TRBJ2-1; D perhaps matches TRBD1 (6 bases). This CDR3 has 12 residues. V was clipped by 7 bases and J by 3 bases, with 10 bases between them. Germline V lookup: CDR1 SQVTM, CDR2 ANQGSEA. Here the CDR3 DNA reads TGCAGCGCTGGGGGCAGCTACAATGAGCAGTTCTTC. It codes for CSAGGSYNEQFF.

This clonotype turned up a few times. CDR3 in DNA: TGTGCCAGCAGTTACTCGAGTGGCAGACAAGAGACCCAGTACTTC. Its protein product is CASSYSSGRQETQYF. This chain joins TRBV6-6 and TRBJ2-5; D gene unclear. The V gene lost 0 bases and the J gene lost 2 bases, with 10 bases spanning the gap. The CDR3 has 15 residues. Germline V CDR1 and CDR2: MNHNY, SVGAGI (reference sequence).

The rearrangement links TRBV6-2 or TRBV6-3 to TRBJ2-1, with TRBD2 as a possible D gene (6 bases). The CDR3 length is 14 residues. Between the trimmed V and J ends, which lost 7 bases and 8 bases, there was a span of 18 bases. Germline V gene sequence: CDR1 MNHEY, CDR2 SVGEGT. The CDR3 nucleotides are TGTGCCAGCACGAAACGGACTAATCCGGATGAGCAGTTCTTC. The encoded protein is CASTKRTNPDEQFF.

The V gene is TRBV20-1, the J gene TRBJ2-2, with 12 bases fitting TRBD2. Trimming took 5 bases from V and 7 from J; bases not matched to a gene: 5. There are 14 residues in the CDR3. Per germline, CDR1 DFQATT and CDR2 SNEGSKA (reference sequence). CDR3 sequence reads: CSAPSGRAGGELFF. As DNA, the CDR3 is TGCAGTGCTCCTAGCGGGAGGGCCGGCGGGGAGCTGTTTTTT.

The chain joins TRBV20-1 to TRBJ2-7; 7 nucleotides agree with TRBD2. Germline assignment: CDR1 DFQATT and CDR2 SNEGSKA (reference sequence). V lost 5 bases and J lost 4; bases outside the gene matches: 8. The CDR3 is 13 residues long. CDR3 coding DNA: TGCAGTGCTCACCGGACTAGTAGTTACGAGCAGTACTTC. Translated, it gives CSAHRTSSYEQYF.

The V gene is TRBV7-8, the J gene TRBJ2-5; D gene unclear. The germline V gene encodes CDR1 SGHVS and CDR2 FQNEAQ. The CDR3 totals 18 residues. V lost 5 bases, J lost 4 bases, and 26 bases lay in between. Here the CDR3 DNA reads TGTGCCAGCAGCGTTCGGACGGCCGGTGGTCGTCTAGGAGAGACCCAGTACTTC. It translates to CASSVRTAGGRLGETQYF.

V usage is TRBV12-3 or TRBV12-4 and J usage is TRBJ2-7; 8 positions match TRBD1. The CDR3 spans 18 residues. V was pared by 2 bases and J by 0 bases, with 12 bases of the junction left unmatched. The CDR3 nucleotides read TGTGCCAGCAGTTTATTTGGTTCAGGGGGCAGTCTCTCCTACGAGCAGTACTTC. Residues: CASSLFGSGGSLSYEQYF.

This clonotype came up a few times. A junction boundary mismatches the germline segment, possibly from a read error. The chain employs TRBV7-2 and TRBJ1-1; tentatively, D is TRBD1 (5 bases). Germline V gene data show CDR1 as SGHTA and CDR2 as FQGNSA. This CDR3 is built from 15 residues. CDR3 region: CASSLAQIGTAEALF. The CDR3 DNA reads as TGTGCCAGCAGCTTAGCCCAGATAGGGACGGCCGAAGCTCTCTTT.

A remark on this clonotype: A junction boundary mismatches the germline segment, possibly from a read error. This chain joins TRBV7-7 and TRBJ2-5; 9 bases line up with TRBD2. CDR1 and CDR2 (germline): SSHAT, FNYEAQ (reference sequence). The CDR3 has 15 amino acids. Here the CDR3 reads CASSLRGGTQETQYF. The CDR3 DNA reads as TGTGCTAGCAGCTTGCGGGGGGGTACCCAAGAGACCCAGTACTTC.

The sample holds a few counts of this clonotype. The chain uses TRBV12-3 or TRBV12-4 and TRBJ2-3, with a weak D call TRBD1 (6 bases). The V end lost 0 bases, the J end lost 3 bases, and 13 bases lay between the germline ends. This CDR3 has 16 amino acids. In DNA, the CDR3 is TGTGCCAGCAGTTTAGCAGTTGGGGGCCCGACAGATACGCAGTATTTT. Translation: CASSLAVGGPTDTQYF.

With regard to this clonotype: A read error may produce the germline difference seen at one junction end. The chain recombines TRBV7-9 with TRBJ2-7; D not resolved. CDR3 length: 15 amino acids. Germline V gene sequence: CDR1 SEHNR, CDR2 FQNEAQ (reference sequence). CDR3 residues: CAGSFPQATRYEQYF. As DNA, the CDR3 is TGTGCCGGCAGCTTCCCTCAAGCGACTCGCTACGAGCAGTACTTC.

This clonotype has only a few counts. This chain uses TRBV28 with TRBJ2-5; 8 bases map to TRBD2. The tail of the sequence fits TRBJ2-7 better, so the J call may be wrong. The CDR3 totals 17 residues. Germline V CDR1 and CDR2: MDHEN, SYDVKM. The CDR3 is CASSSLGSGESSYEQYF. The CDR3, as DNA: TGTGCCAGCAGTTCCCTGGGTAGCGGGGAGAGCTCCTACGAGCAGTACTTC.

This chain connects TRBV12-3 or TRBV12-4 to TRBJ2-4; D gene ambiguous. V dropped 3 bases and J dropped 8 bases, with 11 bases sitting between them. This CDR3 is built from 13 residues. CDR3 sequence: CASSFPYEDIQYF. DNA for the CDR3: TGTGCCAGCAGTTTTCCGTACGAGGACATTCAGTACTTC.

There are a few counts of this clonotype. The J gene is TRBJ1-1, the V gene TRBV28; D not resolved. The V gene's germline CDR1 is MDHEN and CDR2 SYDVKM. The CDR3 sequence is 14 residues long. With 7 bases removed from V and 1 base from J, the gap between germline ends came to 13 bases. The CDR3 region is CASIGLDGNTEAFF. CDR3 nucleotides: TGTGCCAGCATTGGCCTGGACGGGAACACTGAAGCTTTCTTT.

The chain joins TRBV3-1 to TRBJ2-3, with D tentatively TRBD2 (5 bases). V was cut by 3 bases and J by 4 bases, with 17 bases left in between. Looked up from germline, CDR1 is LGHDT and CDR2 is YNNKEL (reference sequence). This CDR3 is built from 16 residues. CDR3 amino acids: CASSHDYYLPPDTQYF. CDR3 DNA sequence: TGTGCCAGCAGCCATGACTACTACCTCCCCCCAGATACGCAGTATTTT.

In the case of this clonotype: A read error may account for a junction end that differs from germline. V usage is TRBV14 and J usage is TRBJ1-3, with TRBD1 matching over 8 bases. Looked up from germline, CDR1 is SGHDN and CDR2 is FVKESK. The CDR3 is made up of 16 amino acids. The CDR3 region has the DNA TGTGCCAACAGCCGACAGGGGATCTTCTCTGGAAACACCATATATTTT. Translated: CANSRQGIFSGNTIYF.

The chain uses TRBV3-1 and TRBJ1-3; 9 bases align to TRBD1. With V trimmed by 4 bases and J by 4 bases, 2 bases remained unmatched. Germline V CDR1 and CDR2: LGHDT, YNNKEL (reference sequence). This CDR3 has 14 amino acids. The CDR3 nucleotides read TGTGCCAGCAGCCTAGGGACAGGGGGAAACACCATATATTTT. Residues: CASSLGTGGNTIYF. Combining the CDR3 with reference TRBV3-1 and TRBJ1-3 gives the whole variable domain DTAVSQTPKYLVTQMGNDKSIKCEQNLGHDTMYWYKQDSKKFLKIMFSYNNKELIINETVPNRFSPKSPDKAHLNLHINSLELGDSAVYFCASSLGTGGNTIYFGEGSWLTVV.

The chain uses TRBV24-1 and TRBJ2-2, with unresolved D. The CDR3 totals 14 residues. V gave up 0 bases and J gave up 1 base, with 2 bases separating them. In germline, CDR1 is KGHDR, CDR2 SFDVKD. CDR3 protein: CATSDLENTGELFF. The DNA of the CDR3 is TGTGCCACCAGTGATTTGGAGAACACCGGGGAGCTGTTTTTT.

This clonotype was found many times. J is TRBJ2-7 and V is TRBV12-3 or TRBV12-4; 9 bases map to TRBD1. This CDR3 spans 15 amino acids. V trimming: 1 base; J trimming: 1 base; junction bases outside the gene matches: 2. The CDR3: CASSLGGTGSYEQYF. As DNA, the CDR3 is TGTGCCAGCAGTTTAGGGGGGACAGGGTCCTACGAGCAGTACTTC.

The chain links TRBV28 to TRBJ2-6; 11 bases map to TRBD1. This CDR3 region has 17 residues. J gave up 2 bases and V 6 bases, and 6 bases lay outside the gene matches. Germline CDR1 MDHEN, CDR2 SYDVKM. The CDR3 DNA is TGTGCCAGCAGCCCCCGGACAGGGGGCGCTGGGGCCAACGTCCTGACTTTC. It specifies CASSPRTGGAGANVLTF.

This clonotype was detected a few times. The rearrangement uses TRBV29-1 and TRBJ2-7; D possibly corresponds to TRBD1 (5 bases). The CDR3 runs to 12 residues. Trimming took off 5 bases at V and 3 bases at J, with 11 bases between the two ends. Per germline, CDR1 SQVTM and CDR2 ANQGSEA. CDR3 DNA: TGCAGCGTTCAGGACACCAACTACGAGCAGTACTTC. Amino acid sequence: CSVQDTNYEQYF.

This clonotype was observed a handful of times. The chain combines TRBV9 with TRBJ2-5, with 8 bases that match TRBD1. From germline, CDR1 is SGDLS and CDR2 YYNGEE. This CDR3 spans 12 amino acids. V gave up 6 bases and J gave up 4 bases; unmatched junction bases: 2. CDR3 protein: CASKGQGETQYF. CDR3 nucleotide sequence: TGTGCCAGCAAAGGACAGGGAGAGACCCAGTACTTC.

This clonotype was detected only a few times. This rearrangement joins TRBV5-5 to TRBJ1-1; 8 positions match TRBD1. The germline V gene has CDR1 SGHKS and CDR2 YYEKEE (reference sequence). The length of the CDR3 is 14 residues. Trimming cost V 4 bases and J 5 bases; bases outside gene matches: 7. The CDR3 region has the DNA TGTGCCAGCAGCCCGCGGACAGGGAAAACTGAAGCTTTCTTT. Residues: CASSPRTGKTEAFF.

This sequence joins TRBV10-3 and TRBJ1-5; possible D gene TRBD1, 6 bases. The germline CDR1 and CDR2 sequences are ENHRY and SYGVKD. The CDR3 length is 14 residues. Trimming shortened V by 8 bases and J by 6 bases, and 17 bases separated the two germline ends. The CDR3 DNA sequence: TGTGCCATCGGGCCCACAGGGATCGGTCAGCCCCAGCATTTT. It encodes CAIGPTGIGQPQHF.

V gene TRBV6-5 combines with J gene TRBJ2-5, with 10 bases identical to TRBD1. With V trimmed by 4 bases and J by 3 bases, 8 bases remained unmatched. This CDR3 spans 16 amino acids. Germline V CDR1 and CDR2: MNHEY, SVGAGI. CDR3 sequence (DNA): TGTGCCAGCAGTTCACTTCCCGGGACAGGGGAAGAGACCCAGTACTTC. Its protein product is CASSSLPGTGEETQYF.

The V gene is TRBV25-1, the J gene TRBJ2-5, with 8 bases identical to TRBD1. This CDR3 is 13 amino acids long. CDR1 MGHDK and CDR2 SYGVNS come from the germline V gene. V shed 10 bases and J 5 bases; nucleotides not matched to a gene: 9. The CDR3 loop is CATSPGGAETQYF. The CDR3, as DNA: TGTGCCACCTCTCCAGGGGGCGCGGAGACCCAGTACTTC.